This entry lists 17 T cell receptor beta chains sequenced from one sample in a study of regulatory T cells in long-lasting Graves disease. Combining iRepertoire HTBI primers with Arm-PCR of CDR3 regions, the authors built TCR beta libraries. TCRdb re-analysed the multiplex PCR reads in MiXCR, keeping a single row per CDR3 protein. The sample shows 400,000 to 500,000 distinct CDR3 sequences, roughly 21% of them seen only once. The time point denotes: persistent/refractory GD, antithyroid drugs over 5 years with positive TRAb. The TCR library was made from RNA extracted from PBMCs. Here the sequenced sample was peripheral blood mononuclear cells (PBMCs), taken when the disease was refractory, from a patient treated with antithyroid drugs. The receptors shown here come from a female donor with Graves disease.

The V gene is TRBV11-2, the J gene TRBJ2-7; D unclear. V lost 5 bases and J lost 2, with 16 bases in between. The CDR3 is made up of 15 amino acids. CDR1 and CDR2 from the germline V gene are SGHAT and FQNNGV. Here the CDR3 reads CASSPRSWYAYEQYF. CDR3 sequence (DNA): TGTGCCAGCAGCCCCCGGAGTTGGTATGCCTACGAGCAGTACTTC.

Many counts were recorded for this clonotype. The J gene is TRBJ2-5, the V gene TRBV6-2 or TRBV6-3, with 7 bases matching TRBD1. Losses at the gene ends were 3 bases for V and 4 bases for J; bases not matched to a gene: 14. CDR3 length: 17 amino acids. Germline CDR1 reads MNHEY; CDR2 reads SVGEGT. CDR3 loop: CASSYSAPWAGGETQYF. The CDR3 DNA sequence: TGTGCCAGCAGTTATTCTGCCCCCTGGGCAGGGGGAGAGACCCAGTACTTC.

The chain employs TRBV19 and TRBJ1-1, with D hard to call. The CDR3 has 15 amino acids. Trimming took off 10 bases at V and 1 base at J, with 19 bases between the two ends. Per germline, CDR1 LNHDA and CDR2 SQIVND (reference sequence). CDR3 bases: TGTGCCACCCAATCCTGGGCCAGGCAGAACACTGAAGCTTTCTTT. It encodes CATQSWARQNTEAFF.

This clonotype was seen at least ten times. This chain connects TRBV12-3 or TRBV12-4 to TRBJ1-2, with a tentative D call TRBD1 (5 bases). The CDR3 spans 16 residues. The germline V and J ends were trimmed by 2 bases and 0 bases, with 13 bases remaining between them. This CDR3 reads CASSLRSRQSNYGYTF. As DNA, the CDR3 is TGTGCCAGCAGTTTACGGAGTAGACAGTCTAACTATGGCTACACCTTC.

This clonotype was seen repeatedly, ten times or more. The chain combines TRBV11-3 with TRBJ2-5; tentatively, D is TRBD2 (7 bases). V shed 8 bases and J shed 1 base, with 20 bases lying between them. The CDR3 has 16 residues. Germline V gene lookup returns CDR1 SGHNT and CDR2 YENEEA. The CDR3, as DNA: TGTGCCAGCCTTTATAGGAGGGGGGGGAGCCAAGAGACCCAGTACTTC. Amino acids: CASLYRRGGSQETQYF.

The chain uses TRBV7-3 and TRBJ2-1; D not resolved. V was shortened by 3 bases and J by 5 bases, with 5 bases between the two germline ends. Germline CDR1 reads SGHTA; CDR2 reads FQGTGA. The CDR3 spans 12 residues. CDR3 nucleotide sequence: TGTGCCAGCAGCTTTGGCGACAATGAGCAGTTCTTC. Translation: CASSFGDNEQFF.

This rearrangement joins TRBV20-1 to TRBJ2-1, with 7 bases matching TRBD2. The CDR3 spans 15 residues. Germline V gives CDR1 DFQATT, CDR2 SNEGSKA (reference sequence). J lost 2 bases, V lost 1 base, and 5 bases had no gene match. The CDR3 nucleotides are TGCAGTGCTAGAGTGGGCGGGAGCACCTACAATGAGCAGTTCTTC. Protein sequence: CSARVGGSTYNEQFF.

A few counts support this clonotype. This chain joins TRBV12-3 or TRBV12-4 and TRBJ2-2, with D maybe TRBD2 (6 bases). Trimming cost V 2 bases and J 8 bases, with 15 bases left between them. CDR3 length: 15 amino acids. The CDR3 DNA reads TGTGCCAGCAGTTTACTCGGGAGAGGGCCTGGGGAGCTGTTTTTT. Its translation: CASSLLGRGPGELFF.

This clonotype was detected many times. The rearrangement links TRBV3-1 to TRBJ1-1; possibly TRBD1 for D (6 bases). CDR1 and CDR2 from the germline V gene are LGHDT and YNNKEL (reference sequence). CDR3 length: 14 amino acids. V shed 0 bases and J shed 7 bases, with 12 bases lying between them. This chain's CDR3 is CASSQEAQGVEAFF. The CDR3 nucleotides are TGTGCCAGCAGCCAAGAGGCACAGGGAGTTGAAGCTTTCTTT.

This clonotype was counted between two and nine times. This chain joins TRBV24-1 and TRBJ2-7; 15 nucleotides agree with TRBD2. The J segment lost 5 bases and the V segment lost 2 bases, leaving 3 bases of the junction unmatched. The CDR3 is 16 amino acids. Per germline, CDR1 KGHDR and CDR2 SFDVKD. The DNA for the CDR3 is TGTGCCACCAGTGATTCGGGGACTAGCGGGGGGAACGAGCAGTACTTC. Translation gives CATSDSGTSGGNEQYF.

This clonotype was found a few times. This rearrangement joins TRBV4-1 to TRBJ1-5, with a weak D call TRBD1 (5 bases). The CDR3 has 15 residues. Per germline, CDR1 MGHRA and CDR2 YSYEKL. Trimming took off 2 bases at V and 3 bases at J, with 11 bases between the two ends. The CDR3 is CASSQPGLDNQPQHF. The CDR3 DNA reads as TGCGCCAGCAGCCAACCAGGGTTGGACAATCAGCCCCAGCATTTT.

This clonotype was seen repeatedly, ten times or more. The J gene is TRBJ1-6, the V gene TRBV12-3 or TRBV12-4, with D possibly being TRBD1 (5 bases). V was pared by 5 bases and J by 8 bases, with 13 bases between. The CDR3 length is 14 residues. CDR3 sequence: CASSPRGADSPLHF. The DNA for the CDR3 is TGTGCCAGCAGTCCTCGGGGCGCGGATTCACCCCTCCACTTT.

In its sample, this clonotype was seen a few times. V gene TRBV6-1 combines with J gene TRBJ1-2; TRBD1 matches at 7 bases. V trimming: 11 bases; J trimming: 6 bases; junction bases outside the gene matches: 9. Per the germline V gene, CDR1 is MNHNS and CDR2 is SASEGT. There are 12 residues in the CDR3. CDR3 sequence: CAALTGNDGYTF. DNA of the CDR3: TGTGCCGCGTTGACAGGGAACGATGGCTACACCTTC.

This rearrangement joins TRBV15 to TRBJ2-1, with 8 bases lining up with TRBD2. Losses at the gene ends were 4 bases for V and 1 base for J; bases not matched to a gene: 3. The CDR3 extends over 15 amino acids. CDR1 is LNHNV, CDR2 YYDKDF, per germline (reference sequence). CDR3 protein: CATSKTSASYNEQFF. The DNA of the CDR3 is TGTGCCACCAGCAAGACTAGCGCATCCTACAATGAGCAGTTCTTC.

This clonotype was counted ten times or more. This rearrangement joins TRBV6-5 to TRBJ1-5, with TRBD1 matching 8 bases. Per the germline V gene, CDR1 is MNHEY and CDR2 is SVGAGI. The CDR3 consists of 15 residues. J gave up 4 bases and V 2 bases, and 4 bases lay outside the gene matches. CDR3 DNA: TGTGCCAGCAGTTACCAGGGGGCTCGGAATCAGCCCCAGCATTTT. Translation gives CASSYQGARNQPQHF.

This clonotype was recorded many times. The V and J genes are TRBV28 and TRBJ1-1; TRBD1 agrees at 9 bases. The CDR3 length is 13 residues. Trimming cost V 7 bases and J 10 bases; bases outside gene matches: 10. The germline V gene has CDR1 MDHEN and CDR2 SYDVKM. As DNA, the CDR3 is TGTGCCAGCAACCAGGGGCCGACAGGGGGAGCTTTCTTT. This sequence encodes CASNQGPTGGAFF.

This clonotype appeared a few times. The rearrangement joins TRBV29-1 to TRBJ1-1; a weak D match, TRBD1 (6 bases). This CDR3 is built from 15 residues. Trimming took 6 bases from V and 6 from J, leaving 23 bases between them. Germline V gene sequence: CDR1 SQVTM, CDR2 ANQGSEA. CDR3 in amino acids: CSVTGTGGVGSEAFF. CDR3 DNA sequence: TGCAGCGTCACTGGGACCGGGGGCGTGGGTTCTGAAGCTTTCTTT.